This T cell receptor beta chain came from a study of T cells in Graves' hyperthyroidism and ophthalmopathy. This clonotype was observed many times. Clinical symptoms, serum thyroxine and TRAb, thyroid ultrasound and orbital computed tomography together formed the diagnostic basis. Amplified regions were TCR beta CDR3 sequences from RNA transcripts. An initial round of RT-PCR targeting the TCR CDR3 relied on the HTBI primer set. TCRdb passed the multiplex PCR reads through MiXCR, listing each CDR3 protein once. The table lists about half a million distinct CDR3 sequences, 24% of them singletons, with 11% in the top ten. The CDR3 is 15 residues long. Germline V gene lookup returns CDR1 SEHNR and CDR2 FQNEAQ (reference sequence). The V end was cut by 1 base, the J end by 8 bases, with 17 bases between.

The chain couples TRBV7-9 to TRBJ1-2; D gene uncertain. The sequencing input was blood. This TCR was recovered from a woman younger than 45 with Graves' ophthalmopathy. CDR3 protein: CASSLGRTGDGGYTF. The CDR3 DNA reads TGTGCCAGCAGCTTAGGGCGCACCGGAGACGGAGGCTACACCTTC.